This entry lists 24 T cell receptor beta chains sequenced from one sample in a study of T-cell reconstitution after alpha-beta-depleted transplantation in children (dated by TCRdb to the mid-2010s). Library prep was done by PCR. For sequencing, an Illumina HiSeq 2500 was employed. TCR library preparation used molecular barcoding, with unique molecular identifiers applied to normalize quantification of the TCRbeta repertoire. Using fastp trimming at Q25 and MiXCR clonotype assembly, TCRdb reanalyzed the public sequencing data and kept in-frame beta chains. CDR3 protein duplicates are merged, each entry listing the most common genes and DNA. The sample table shows some 640,000 distinct CDR3 sequences, and around 17% are seen once. In total, the top ten clones hold under 1.2% of the sample. The sample consisted of PBMCs from the stem cell graft donor, taken from the stem cell graft. The receptors derive from a human donor who donated a stem cell graft to a child with acute myeloid leukemia.

This clonotype has just a few counts. The chain employs TRBV13 and TRBJ1-2; D not certain. The CDR3 is made up of 16 amino acids. Germline CDR1 PRHDT, CDR2 FYEKMQ (reference sequence). The V gene lost 1 base and the J gene lost 4 bases, with 16 bases spanning the gap. The DNA of the CDR3 is TGTGCCAGCAGCTTAGATGGAGCGGGGTCGGGCTATGGCTACACCTTC. As protein: CASSLDGAGSGYGYTF.

This clonotype was seen only a few times. The gene calls are TRBV21-1 and TRBJ2-1; the D call in the table, TRBD1, was not verified against the DNA. TRBV21-1 is annotated as a pseudogene. CDR3 length: 14 residues. The CDR3 region is CASGGSLNYNEQFF. The CDR3 DNA reads TGTGCCAGCGGGGGATCTTTAAATTACAATGAGCAGTTCTTC.

The chain is built from TRBV18 and TRBJ2-7, with 8 bases matching TRBD1. J gave up 2 bases and V 3 bases, and 9 bases lay outside the gene matches. The CDR3 sequence is 16 residues long. In germline, CDR1 is KGHSH, CDR2 LQKENI. CDR3 region: CASSPNRQGSPYEQYV. DNA for the CDR3: TGTGCCAGCTCACCGAATCGACAGGGGTCCCCCTACGAGCAGTACGTC.

This clonotype has at least ten counts. The chain links TRBV10-3 to TRBJ2-1; unclear D gene. This CDR3 has 14 residues. Trimming took off 3 bases at V and 1 base at J, with 7 bases between the two ends. Per the germline V gene, CDR1 is ENHRY and CDR2 is SYGVKD. The CDR3 DNA is TGTGCCATCAGTGAAGGACCTTCCTACAATGAGCAGTTCTTC. As protein: CAISEGPSYNEQFF.

This clonotype has a count of ten or more. This CDR3 is CSARDRDRGWDSPLHF. Here the CDR3 DNA reads TGCAGTGCTAGAGATCGCGACAGGGGTTGGGATTCACCCCTCCACTTT. The chain employs TRBV20-1 and TRBJ1-6, with 8 positions matching TRBD1. CDR3 length equals 16 residues. J lost 8 bases, V lost 0 bases, and 9 bases had no gene match. Germline CDR1 and CDR2: DFQATT and SNEGSKA (reference sequence).

This chain uses TRBV20-1 with TRBJ1-5; 9 positions match TRBD1. CDR3 length: 14 residues. The V gene end was trimmed by 4 bases and the J gene end by 7 bases; junction bases not matched to a gene: 8. The germline gives CDR1 DFQATT, CDR2 SNEGSKA (reference sequence). CDR3 in amino acids: CSAIPGQGEQPQHF. The CDR3, as DNA: TGCAGTGCTATCCCGGGACAGGGTGAGCAGCCCCAGCATTTT.

The V gene is TRBV27, the J gene TRBJ2-7, with 8 nucleotides matching TRBD1. Germline CDR1 is MNHEY and CDR2 is SMNVEV (reference sequence). This CDR3 is 9 amino acids long. The CDR3 DNA sequence: TGTGCCGGCAGTCCCGGACAGGGCGTC. Protein product: CAGSPGQGV.

This clonotype was counted ten times or more. The CDR3 protein is CSASAGPTYNEQFF. CDR3 nucleotide sequence: TGCAGTGCTAGTGCGGGCCCTACCTACAATGAGCAGTTCTTC. The V and J genes are TRBV20-1 and TRBJ2-1, with D possibly TRBD2 on 5 matching bases. CDR3 length: 14 residues. Germline V gives CDR1 DFQATT, CDR2 SNEGSKA (reference sequence). Trimming took off 3 bases at V and 2 bases at J, with 11 bases between the two ends.

This clonotype was observed many times. The DNA of the CDR3 is TGCAGTGCCCGAGAGTATGGCTACACCTTC. Residues: CSAREYGYTF. This chain uses TRBV20-1 with TRBJ1-2; D unresolved. This CDR3 spans 10 amino acids. V lost 6 bases to trimming and J lost 5 bases, with 7 bases between them. The germline CDR1 and CDR2 sequences are DFQATT and SNEGSKA (reference sequence).

The CDR3 loop reads CSAPSYGQGAVYEQYF. CDR3 bases: TGCAGTGCTCCCTCGTACGGACAGGGGGCGGTCTACGAGCAGTACTTC. The chain has TRBV20-1 and TRBJ2-7; TRBD1 matches 11 bases. CDR3 size: 16 residues. CDR1 and CDR2 (germline): DFQATT, SNEGSKA (reference sequence). Trimming removed 5 bases from V and 3 bases from J; junction bases left unmatched: 12.

The sample holds a few counts of this clonotype. This chain uses TRBV12-3 or TRBV12-4 with TRBJ2-2; D gene ambiguous. This CDR3 region has 15 residues. V was trimmed by 7 bases and J by 3 bases, leaving 15 bases between them. The CDR3 protein is CASTPHMVHTGELFF. The CDR3 DNA sequence: TGTGCCAGCACTCCCCATATGGTTCACACCGGGGAGCTGTTTTTT.

A remark on this clonotype: A much larger clone lies a single base off, so this may be a read error. V usage is TRBV5-5 and J usage is TRBJ2-1, with 7 bases matching TRBD1. CDR3 length equals 13 residues. CDR1 is SGHKS and CDR2 is YYEKEE in the germline V gene (reference sequence). The chain's CDR3 is CASSFEGADDQFF. CDR3 nucleotides: TGTGCCAGCAGCTTTGAGGGGGCCGATGACCAGTTCTTC.

This clonotype has more than one count but fewer than ten. The gene calls are TRBV11-2 and TRBJ2-7; tentative D call: TRBD2 (7 bases). Per the germline V gene, CDR1 is SGHAT and CDR2 is FQNNGV. This CDR3 is 16 amino acids long. V was clipped by 1 base and J by 3 bases, with 16 bases between them. The CDR3 protein is CASSLARGAVYYEQYF. The CDR3, as DNA: TGTGCCAGCAGCTTAGCTCGGGGGGCGGTCTACTACGAGCAGTACTTC.

The V and J genes are TRBV12-3 or TRBV12-4 and TRBJ2-4; no reliable D call. Trimming took 7 bases from V and 7 from J, leaving 17 bases between them. The CDR3 spans 14 residues. The CDR3 DNA sequence: TGTGCCAGCATCCACCCCCGTGCTCGGAACATTCAGTACTTC. It specifies CASIHPRARNIQYF.

This clonotype has ten or more counts. The rearrangement uses TRBV20-1 and TRBJ2-2, with 10 bases lining up with TRBD2. Per germline, CDR1 DFQATT and CDR2 SNEGSKA (reference sequence). This CDR3 contains 18 residues. V was pared by 0 bases and J by 4 bases, with 11 bases of the junction left unmatched. The CDR3 nucleotides read TGCAGTGCTAGAGATTTATTCCAGGCTAGCGGGGGCACCGGGGAGCTGTTTTTT. Protein product: CSARDLFQASGGTGELFF.

This clonotype was seen a few times. The chain has TRBV7-2 and TRBJ1-6; D ambiguous. Trimming left V 3 bases short and J 10 bases short, with 13 bases between. Germline V lookup: CDR1 SGHTA, CDR2 FQGNSA. The CDR3 has 14 residues. CDR3 region: CASSFGVRGSPLHF. CDR3 nucleotide sequence: TGTGCCAGCAGCTTTGGGGTTCGGGGATCACCCCTCCACTTT.

This clonotype was seen at least ten times. The chain carries TRBV6-5 and TRBJ1-4, with unresolved D. V shed 0 bases and J shed 0 bases, with 8 bases lying between them. Germline CDR1 MNHEY, CDR2 SVGAGI. This CDR3 contains 16 residues. The CDR3 is CASSYSTGATNEKLFF. The CDR3 coding sequence is TGTGCCAGCAGTTACTCGACCGGCGCAACTAATGAAAAACTGTTTTTT.

This clonotype has just a few counts. This chain links TRBV6-1 with TRBJ2-7; TRBD1 matches 12 bases. Looked up from germline, CDR1 is MNHNS and CDR2 is SASEGT. Trimming took 5 bases from V and 5 from J; bases not matched to a gene: 4. CDR3 length equals 14 residues. CDR3 nucleotides: TGTGCCAGCAGTATCGGGACAGGGGGCCACGAGCAGTACTTC. It is translated as CASSIGTGGHEQYF.

In its sample, this clonotype was seen many times. CDR3 amino acids: CSAHGTLTGNTIYF. DNA for the CDR3: TGCAGTGCTCACGGGACTTTGACTGGAAACACCATATATTTT. The genes are TRBV20-1 and TRBJ1-3, with a weak D call TRBD1 (5 bases). The CDR3 totals 14 residues. V was trimmed by 5 bases and J by 2 bases, leaving 13 bases between them. Looked up from germline, CDR1 is DFQATT and CDR2 is SNEGSKA (reference sequence).

This clonotype has at least ten counts. V is TRBV29-1 and J is TRBJ2-7; 11 nucleotides align to TRBD2. The CDR3 sequence is 13 residues long. The V segment lost 6 bases and the J segment 7 bases; nucleotides outside the gene matches: 8. The germline gives CDR1 SQVTM, CDR2 ANQGSEA. CDR3 nucleotide sequence: TGCAGCGTGACCGCTAGCGGGGGGACTGAGCAGTACTTC. Protein: CSVTASGGTEQYF.

This clonotype was counted many times. The chain employs TRBV6-6 and TRBJ1-5; D possibly corresponds to TRBD1 (5 bases). V lost 11 bases and J 0 bases, leaving 11 bases between the germline ends. The germline V gene has CDR1 MNHNY and CDR2 SVGAGI (reference sequence). This CDR3 contains 13 residues. The CDR3 sequence: CAGWDGSNQPQHF. In DNA form, the CDR3 reads TGTGCCGGGTGGGACGGTAGCAATCAGCCCCAGCATTTT.

The V gene is TRBV4-1, the J gene TRBJ2-1; 12 bases agree with TRBD2. Germline V gives CDR1 MGHRA, CDR2 YSYEKL. The trim removed 0 bases at V and 7 bases at J, leaving 13 bases unmatched. CDR3 length: 19 residues. The CDR3 region is CASSQDVASGGAWGNEQFF. The DNA for the CDR3 is TGCGCCAGCAGCCAAGATGTGGCTAGCGGGGGGGCCTGGGGGAATGAGCAGTTCTTC.

This clonotype showed up many times. The chain combines TRBV5-6 with TRBJ2-5, with D unclear. The CDR3 runs to 13 residues. Germline values: CDR1 SGHDT, CDR2 YYEEEE. V was shortened by 2 bases and J by 6 bases, with 11 bases between the two germline ends. CDR3: CASSFLQLQTQYF. DNA of the CDR3: TGTGCCAGCAGCTTTCTACAGCTACAGACCCAGTACTTC.

A few counts support this clonotype. The rearrangement links TRBV4-1 to TRBJ2-3, with 7 bases lining up with TRBD1. This CDR3 has 15 amino acids. In germline, CDR1 is MGHRA, CDR2 YSYEKL. Trimming cost V 1 base and J 5 bases; bases outside gene matches: 6. CDR3 sequence (DNA): TGCGCCAGCAGCCAAGTAGGGACAGCTGGAGATACGCAGTATTTT. Translated: CASSQVGTAGDTQYF.